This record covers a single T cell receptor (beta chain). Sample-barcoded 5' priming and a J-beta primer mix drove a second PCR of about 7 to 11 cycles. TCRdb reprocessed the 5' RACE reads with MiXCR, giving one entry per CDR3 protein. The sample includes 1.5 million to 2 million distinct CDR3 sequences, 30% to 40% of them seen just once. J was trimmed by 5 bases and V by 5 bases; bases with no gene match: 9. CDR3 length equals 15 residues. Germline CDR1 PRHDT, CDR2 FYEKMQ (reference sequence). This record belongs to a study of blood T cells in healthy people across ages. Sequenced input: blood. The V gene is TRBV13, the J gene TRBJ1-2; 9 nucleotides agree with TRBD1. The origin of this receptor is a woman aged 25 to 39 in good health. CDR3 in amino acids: CASSLEQGARYGYTF. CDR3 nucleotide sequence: TGTGCCAGCAGCCTAGAACAGGGGGCGCGGTATGGCTACACCTTC.